This T cell receptor (beta chain) is from a study of T cell responses to AZD1222 COVID-19 vaccine. With V trimmed by 4 bases and J by 1 base, 4 bases remained unmatched. This CDR3 is built from 14 residues. Germline V gene lookup returns CDR1 SGHRS and CDR2 YFSETQ. This table comes from immunoSEQ multiplex PCR, and its TCRdb copy is limited to in-frame clones, with some not included. Of around 67,000 clones in the sample, 80% to 90% were seen once. Study observations and caveats: Baseline serostatus was positive in only a handful of AZD1222 recipients.

Note on this clone: What it binds is unknown.

Second-dose timings of about 4 or about 12 weeks were pooled. The chain is built from TRBV5-1 and TRBJ1-1; 7 bases map to TRBD1. The receptor was derived from an adult who received the AZD1222 COVID-19 vaccine. The sample consisted of peripheral blood, taken 28 days after the second AZD1222 dose. The CDR3 coding sequence is TGCGCCAGCAGCATGGGACAGCCGAACACTGAAGCTTTCTTT. It specifies CASSMGQPNTEAFF.